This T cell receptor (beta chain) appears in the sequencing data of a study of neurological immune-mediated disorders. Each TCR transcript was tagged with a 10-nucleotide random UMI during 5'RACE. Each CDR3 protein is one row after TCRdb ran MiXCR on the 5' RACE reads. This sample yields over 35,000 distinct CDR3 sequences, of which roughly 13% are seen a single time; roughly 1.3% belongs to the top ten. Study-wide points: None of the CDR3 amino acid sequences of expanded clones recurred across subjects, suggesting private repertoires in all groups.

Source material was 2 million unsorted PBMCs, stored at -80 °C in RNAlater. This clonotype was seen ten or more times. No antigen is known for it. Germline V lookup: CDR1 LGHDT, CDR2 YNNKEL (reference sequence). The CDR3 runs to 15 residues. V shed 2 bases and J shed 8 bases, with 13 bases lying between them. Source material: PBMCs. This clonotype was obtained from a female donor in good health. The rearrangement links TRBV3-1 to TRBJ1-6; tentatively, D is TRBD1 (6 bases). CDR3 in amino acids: CASSQWDTAHSPLHF. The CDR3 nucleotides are TGTGCCAGCAGCCAATGGGACACGGCCCATTCACCCCTCCACTTT.